This T cell receptor beta chain was captured by sequencing in a study of tumor and adjacent non-tumor tissue in lung cancer. Looking at the study overall: Histology: under 15 adenocarcinoma, a couple of squamous cell carcinoma, 1 small cell lung cancer. Patients were aged 31 to 76, 9 to 10 men and about five women, stage I to III. Whole-study results and caveats: Significantly higher TCR diversity was found in tumor than normal lung.

This CDR3 contains 15 residues. V was clipped by 5 bases and J by 1 base; unmatched bases: 5. This sample's RNA came from whole unsorted tissue. Distant lung tissue was collected more than 3 cm away from the tumor edge. Three rounds of nested PCR, following a modified ARM-PCR protocol, produced the TCRbeta library. Via MiXCR, TCRdb re-called the multiplex PCR reads, giving one row per CDR3 protein. The table lists more than 55,000 distinct CDR3 sequences, about 61% of them singletons. This clonotype was detected ten times or more. Antigen unknown. The TCR comes from an older man with non-small cell lung cancer. The J gene is TRBJ2-3, the V gene TRBV12-3 or TRBV12-4; 8 nucleotides line up with TRBD2. Material for sequencing was distant non-tumor lung tissue. The CDR3 region is CASSQLAAGTDTQYF. The CDR3 DNA reads TGTGCCAGCAGTCAACTAGCGGCAGGCACAGATACGCAGTATTTT.